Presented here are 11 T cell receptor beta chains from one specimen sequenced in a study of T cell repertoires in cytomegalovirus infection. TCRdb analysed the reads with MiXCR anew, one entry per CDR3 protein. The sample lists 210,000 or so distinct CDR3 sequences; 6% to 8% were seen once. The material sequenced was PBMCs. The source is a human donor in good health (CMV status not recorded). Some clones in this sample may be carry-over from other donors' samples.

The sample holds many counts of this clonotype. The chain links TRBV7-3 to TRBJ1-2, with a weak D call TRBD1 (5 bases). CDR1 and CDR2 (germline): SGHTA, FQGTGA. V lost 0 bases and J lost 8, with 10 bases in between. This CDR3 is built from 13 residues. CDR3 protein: CASSLTPGLGYTF. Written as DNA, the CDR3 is TGTGCCAGCAGCTTAACTCCAGGGCTCGGCTACACCTTC. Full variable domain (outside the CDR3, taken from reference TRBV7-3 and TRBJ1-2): GAGVSQTPSNKVTEKGKYVELRCDPISGHTALYWYRQSLGQGPEFLIYFQGTGAADDSGLPNDRFFAVRPEGSVSTLKIQRTERGDSAVYLCASSLTPGLGYTFGSGTRLTVV.

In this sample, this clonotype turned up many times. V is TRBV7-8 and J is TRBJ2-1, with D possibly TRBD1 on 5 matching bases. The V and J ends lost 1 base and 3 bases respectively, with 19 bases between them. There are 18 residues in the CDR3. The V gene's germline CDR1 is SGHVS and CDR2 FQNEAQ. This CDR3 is CASSLERPRATLYNEQFF. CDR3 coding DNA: TGTGCCAGCAGCTTAGAACGCCCCAGGGCTACCCTCTACAATGAGCAGTTCTTC.

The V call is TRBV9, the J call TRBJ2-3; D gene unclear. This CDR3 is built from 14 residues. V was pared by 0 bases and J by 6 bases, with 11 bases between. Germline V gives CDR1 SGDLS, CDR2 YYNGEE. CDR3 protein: CASSVGDPADTQYF. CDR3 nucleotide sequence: TGTGCCAGCAGCGTAGGTGACCCCGCGGATACGCAGTATTTT.

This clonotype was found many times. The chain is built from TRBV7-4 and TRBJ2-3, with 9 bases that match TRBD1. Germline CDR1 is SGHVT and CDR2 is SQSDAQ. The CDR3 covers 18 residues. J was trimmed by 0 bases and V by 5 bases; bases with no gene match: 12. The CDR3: CASSPKPGQGVSTDTQYF. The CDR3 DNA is TGTGCCAGCAGCCCTAAACCGGGACAGGGAGTGAGCACAGATACGCAGTATTTT.

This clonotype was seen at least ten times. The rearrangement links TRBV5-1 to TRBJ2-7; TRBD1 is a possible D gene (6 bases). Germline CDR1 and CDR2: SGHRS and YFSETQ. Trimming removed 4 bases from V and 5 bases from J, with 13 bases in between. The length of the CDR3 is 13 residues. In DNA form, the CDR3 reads TGCGCCAGCAGCCTCCGAGGGGGAAACGAGCAGTACTTC. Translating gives CASSLRGGNEQYF.

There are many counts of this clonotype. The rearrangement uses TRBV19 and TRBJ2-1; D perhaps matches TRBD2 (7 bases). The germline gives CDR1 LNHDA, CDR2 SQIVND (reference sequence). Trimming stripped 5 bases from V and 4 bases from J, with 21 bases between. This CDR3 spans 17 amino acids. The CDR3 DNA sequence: TGTGCCAGTAGTCCTAGGGGGGGCACCGAGGCTTACAATGAGCAGTTCTTC. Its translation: CASSPRGGTEAYNEQFF.

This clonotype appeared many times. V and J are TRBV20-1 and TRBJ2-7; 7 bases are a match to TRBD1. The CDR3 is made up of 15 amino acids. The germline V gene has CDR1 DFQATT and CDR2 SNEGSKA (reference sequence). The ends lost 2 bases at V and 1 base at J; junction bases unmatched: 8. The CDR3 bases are TGCAGTGCTAGATCATGGGACAGAGTTTCCTACGAGCAGTACTTC. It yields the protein CSARSWDRVSYEQYF.

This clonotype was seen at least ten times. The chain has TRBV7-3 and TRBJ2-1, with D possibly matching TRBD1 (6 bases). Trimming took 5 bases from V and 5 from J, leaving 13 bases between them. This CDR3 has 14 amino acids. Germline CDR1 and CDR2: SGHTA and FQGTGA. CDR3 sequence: CASSPPGQNNEQFF. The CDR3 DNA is TGTGCCAGCAGCCCTCCGGGACAAAACAATGAGCAGTTCTTC.

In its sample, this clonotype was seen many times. CDR3 bases: TGTGCCAGCAGTCCTGTGGACGTATCCACTGAAGCTTTCTTT. It specifies CASSPVDVSTEAFF. The rearrangement joins TRBV28 to TRBJ1-1, with D unclear. V lost 5 bases and J 4 bases, leaving 14 bases between the germline ends. This CDR3 is built from 14 residues. Germline CDR1 MDHEN, CDR2 SYDVKM.

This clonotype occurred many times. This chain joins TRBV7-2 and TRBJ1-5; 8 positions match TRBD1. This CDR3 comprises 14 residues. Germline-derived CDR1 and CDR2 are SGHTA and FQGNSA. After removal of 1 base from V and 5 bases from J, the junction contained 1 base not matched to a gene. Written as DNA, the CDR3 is TGTGCCAGCAGCTTAGGGACAGGGCATCAGCCCCAGCATTTT. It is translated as CASSLGTGHQPQHF.

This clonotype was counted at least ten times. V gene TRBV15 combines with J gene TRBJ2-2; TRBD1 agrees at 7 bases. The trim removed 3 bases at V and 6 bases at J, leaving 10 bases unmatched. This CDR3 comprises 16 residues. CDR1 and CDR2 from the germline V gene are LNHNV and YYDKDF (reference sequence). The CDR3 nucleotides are TGTGCCACCAGCAGTCCGGGACAGAACCTCCCCGGGGAGCTGTTTTTT. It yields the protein CATSSPGQNLPGELFF.